The present TCR beta chain was sequenced within a study of radiation and T cells in renal cell carcinoma. Using immunoSEQ multiplex PCR, the repertoire was profiled, and TCRdb retains in-frame clones only, with some absent. This table holds approximately 79,000 clones, around 80% found once. The CDR3 runs to 13 residues. V lost 7 bases, J lost 5 bases, and 7 bases stayed unmatched. CDR1 is LNHDA, CDR2 SQIVND, per germline (reference sequence). This clone was counted between two and nine times. Stated time point: blood 2 weeks post-SBRT. Treatment specified: 15 Gy SBRT to primary tumor, nephrectomy 4 weeks later.

The sample here was blood, taken from a patient whose treatment included radiotherapy and nephrectomy. The TCR sequence derives from a man between 60 and 75 years old with renal cell carcinoma. The chain couples TRBV19 to TRBJ1-1; 7 bases agree with TRBD1. CDR3 nucleotide sequence: TGTGCCAGTACGGCAGGGGGAGGGACTGAAGCTTTCTTT. Translated: CASTAGGGTEAFF.